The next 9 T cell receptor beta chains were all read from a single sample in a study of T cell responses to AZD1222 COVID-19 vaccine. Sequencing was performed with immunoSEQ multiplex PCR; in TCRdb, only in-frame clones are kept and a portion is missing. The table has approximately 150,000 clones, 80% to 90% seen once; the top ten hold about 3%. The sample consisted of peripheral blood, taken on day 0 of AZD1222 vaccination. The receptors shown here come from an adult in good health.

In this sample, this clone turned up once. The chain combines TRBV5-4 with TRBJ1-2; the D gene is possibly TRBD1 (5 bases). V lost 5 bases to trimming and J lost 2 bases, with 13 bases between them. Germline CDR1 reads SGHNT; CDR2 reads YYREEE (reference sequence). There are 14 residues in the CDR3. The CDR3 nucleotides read TGTGCCAGCAGACCTTTCGGGGGGAACTATGGCTACACCTTC. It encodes CASRPFGGNYGYTF.

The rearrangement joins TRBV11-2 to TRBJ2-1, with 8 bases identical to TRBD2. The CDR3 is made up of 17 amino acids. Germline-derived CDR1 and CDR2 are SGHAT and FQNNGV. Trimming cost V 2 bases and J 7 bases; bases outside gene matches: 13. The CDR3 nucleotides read TGTGCCAGCAGCTTAAGGCCAGCGGGAGATGCGTATAATGAGCAGTTCTTC. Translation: CASSLRPAGDAYNEQFF.

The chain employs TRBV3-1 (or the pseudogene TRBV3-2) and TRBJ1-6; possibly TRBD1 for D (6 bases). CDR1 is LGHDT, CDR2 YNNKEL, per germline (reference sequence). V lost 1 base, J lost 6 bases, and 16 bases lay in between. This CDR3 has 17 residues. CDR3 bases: TGTGCCAGCAGCCAAGGTGGTGGGGGGGCGCGTAATTCACCCCTCCACTTT. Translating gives CASSQGGGGARNSPLHF.

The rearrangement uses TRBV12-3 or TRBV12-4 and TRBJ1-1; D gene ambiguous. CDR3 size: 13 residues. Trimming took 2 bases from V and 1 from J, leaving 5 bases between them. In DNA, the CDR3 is TGTGCCAGCAGTTTAAAACGGAACACTGAAGCTTTCTTT. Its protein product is CASSLKRNTEAFF.

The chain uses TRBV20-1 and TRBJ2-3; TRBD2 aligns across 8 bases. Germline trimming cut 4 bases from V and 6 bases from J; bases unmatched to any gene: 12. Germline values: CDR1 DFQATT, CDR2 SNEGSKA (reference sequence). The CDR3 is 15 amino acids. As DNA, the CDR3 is TGCAGTGCTACTGACCCGGGGGGGGTCGGGGATACGCAGTATTTT. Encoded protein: CSATDPGGVGDTQYF.

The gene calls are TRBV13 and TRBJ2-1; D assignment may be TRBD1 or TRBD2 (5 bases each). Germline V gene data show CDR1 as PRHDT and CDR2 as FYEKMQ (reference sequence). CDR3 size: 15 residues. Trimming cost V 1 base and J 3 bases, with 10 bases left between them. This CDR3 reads CASSLAGTLYNEQFF. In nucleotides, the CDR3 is TGTGCCAGCAGCTTAGCCGGGACCCTCTACAATGAGCAGTTCTTC.

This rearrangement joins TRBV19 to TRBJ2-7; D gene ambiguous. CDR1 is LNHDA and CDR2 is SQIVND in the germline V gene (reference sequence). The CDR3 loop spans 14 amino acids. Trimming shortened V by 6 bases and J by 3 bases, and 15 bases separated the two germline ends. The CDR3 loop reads CASSRAQGVYEQYF. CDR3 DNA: TGTGCCAGTAGCCGGGCCCAAGGAGTCTACGAGCAGTACTTC.

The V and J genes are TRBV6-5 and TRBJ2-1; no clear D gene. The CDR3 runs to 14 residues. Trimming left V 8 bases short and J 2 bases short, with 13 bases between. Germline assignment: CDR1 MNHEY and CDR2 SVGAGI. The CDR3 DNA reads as TGTGCCAGCGGTTTCTTCGGCCCCTACAATGAGCAGTTCTTC. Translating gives CASGFFGPYNEQFF.

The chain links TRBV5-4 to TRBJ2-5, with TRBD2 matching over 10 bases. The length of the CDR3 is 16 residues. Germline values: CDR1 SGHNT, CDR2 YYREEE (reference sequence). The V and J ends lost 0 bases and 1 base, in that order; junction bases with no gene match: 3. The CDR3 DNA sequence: TGTGCCAGCAGCTTGGCGCTAGCGGGGGCCCAAGAGACCCAGTACTTC. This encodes CASSLALAGAQETQYF.